This TCR beta chain was sequenced for a study of vaccination effects on CD4 cells after COVID-19. Study in general: PBMC cultures contained two million cells per well, around 9.7 IU/ml IL-2 and roughly 10 ug/ml peptides.

Points from the study as a whole: The study dataset contains few convalescent patients and includes no early post-infection timepoints. At late timepoints after vaccination, vaccine- and infection-induced clones shrank markedly.

With about ten days of culture completed, CD4+ T cells were isolated. Libraries were prepared by immunoSEQ multiplex PCR; TCRdb keeps only in-frame clonotypes and omits some of them. Here the sample spans about 38,000 clones, 82% being singletons. Germline lookup yields CDR1 SGHRS and CDR2 YFSETQ. This CDR3 region has 13 residues. V dropped 4 bases and J dropped 6 bases, with 12 bases sitting between them. As for this clone: What it binds is unknown.

V and J are TRBV5-1 and TRBJ2-3; D perhaps matches TRBD1 (6 bases). Sample: CD4+ T cells from PBMCs cultured without peptide, taken before COVID-19 vaccination. This clonotype was obtained from a human donor who received a COVID-19 vaccine. CDR3 sequence (DNA): TGCGCCAGCAGCATGGACAGAGCCGATACGCAGTATTTT. Its protein product is CASSMDRADTQYF.